This TCR beta chain derives from a study of blood T cells in healthy people across ages. Details on this clonotype: As yet, its antigen is unknown.

RNA extraction gave at least 6 micrograms of total RNA per sample. Points from the study as a whole: Naive CD4+ cell counts and diversity both ran higher in long-lived than in aged donors.

Alongside a J-beta primer mix, a sample-barcoded 5' primer served in a second PCR lasting roughly 6 to 11 cycles. A template-switch adaptor with 12 random nucleotides tagged each cDNA molecule. There were at least 2.5 million CDR3-containing paired-end reads obtained from each sample. TCRdb used MiXCR to reprocess the 5' RACE reads, holding one entry per CDR3 protein. The repertoire holds about 1,500,000 distinct CDR3 sequences, with 42% as singletons. The TCR sequence derives from a young woman in good health. Sequencing input: blood.

The CDR3, as DNA: TGCAGTGCTTCCGAATGGTCAGAGACCCAGTACTTC. It specifies CSASEWSETQYF. The chain combines TRBV20-1 with TRBJ2-7; no clear D gene. The last part of the DNA fits TRBJ2-5 better; the J call may be wrong. CDR3 length: 12 amino acids. CDR1 and CDR2 (germline): DFQATT, SNEGSKA (reference sequence).